The source of this TCR beta chain is a study of blood T cell repertoires in COVID-19. Study in general: Material from acute and convalescent COVID-19 was sourced from the United States, Italy and Spain. The analysed material was cDNA or gDNA that came from T cells, B-cell-depleted T cells, or PBMCs.

How the authors handled the data: Nucleated cell number was recorded as an estimate derived from reference gene primer amplification. Assay used: immunoSEQ multiplex PCR; TCRdb lists only in-frame clones, some missing. The DNA gave D and trimming, while V, J and clone size come from that table. The table shows about 490,000 clones, with approximately 83% occurring only once. Between the trimmed V and J ends, which lost 7 bases and 8 bases, there was a span of 20 bases. This CDR3 has 13 amino acids. CDR1 and CDR2 from the germline V gene are SQVTM and ANQGSEA. The specimen was peripheral blood. The TCR comes from a human donor in a cohort sampled during active COVID-19. The chain employs TRBV29-1 and TRBJ1-2, with a possible D match to TRBD1 (6 bases). CDR3 in DNA: TGCAGCGCCGACGGACAGCCCCCCCGAGGCTACACCTTC. It is translated as CSADGQPPRGYTF. Variable domain in full (rest from reference TRBV29-1 and TRBJ1-2): SAVISQKPSRDICQRGTSLTIQCQVDSQVTMMFWYRQQPGQSLTLIATANQGSEATYESGFVIDKFPISRPNLTFSTLTVSNMSPEDSSIYLCSADGQPPRGYTFGSGTRLTVV.